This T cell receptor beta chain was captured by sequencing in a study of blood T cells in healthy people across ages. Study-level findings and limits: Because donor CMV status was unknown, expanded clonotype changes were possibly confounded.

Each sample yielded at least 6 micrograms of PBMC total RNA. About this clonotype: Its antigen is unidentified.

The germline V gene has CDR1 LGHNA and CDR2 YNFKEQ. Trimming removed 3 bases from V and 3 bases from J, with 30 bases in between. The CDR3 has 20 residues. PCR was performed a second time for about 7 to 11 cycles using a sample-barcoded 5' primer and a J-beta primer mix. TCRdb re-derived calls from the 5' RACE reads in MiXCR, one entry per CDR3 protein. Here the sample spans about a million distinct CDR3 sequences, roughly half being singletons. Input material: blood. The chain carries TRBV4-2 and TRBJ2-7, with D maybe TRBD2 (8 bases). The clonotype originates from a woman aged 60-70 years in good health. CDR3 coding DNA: TGTGCCAGCAGCCATAACGTGGGACAGATACCCTTGAGCGGGAGCTACGAGCAGTACTTC. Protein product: CASSHNVGQIPLSGSYEQYF.